This T cell receptor (beta chain) derives from a study of beta chain features in type 1 diabetes. TCRB transcripts that were expressed got sequenced, as all of the isolated RNA had been reverse transcribed. Method: immunoSEQ multiplex PCR; TCRdb's copy keeps in-frame clones and lacks some. The sample lists roughly 500,000 clones, roughly 11% occurring once. CDR1 is SQVTM, CDR2 ANQGSEA, per germline. The CDR3 has 13 amino acids. Trimming cost V 7 bases and J 2 bases, with 11 bases left between them. Note on this clone: Its antigen is unidentified.

Sorting of CD4+ naive, central memory, regulatory and stem cell-like memory cells was performed via CD45RO/CCR7/CD25/CD127/CD95/CD27. Study-wide points: Healthy donors had naive, central memory and Treg TCRB repertoires that appeared less similar than those seen among patients. The study found moderately but significantly shorter TCRB CDR3s in all four CD4+ subsets of Type 1 diabetes patients.

The material sequenced was naive CD4+ T cells from blood. V gene TRBV29-1 combines with J gene TRBJ2-2; D remains unclear. The origin of this receptor is a woman aged 18-29 years in good health. This chain's CDR3 is CSADNLNTGELFF. The CDR3 nucleotides are TGCAGCGCCGACAACCTTAACACCGGGGAGCTGTTTTTT.